This T cell receptor beta chain was found in a study of blood T cell repertoires in COVID-19. Study information: Italy, Spain and the United States were the sources of the convalescent and acute COVID-19 samples. In each case, the material was cDNA or gDNA derived from T cells, B-cell-depleted T cells, or PBMCs.

In the authors' workflow: It was from reference gene primer amplification that nucleated cell counts were estimated. This table comes from immunoSEQ multiplex PCR, and its TCRdb copy is limited to in-frame clones, with some not included. The V and J calls and clone size are taken from that table; D and trimming were inferred from the DNA. The profile shows approximately 200,000 clones, more than 75% of them singletons. The CDR3 extends over 9 amino acids. Trimming took 4 bases from V and 9 from J, leaving 3 bases between them. Germline V gives CDR1 SGHDN, CDR2 FVKESK. This sequence joins TRBV14 and TRBJ1-2; D unclear. The sample comprised peripheral blood. The receptor was derived from a man aged 45-65 years with acute or convalescent COVID-19. This chain's CDR3 is CASSLSYTF. Here the CDR3 DNA reads TGTGCCAGCAGCCTCAGCTACACCTTC.